The 9 T cell receptor beta chains below come from one sample, sequenced in a study of blood T cells in healthy people across ages. A sample-barcoded 5' primer and a J-beta primer mix were used in a second PCR of about 6 to 11 cycles. Using its own MiXCR run on the 5' RACE reads, TCRdb lists one record per CDR3 protein. In the table there are about 1.1 million distinct CDR3 sequences, around two fifths of which are singletons. Material: blood. Source of these receptors: a man between 18 and 35 years old in good health.

This chain joins TRBV20-1 and TRBJ2-7; 8 positions match TRBD1. CDR3 size: 15 residues. Germline V gene data show CDR1 as DFQATT and CDR2 as SNEGSKA (reference sequence). The ends lost 4 bases at V and 2 bases at J; junction bases unmatched: 10. CDR3 protein: CSATVSGQEPYEQYF. CDR3 coding DNA: TGCAGTGCTACCGTCTCGGGACAGGAACCCTACGAGCAGTACTTC.

This sequence joins TRBV7-3 and TRBJ2-3; D remains unclear. CDR3 length equals 14 residues. V was clipped by 3 bases and J by 2 bases, with 9 bases between them. Germline assignment: CDR1 SGHTA and CDR2 FQGTGA. For the CDR3, the DNA is TGTGCCAGCAGCTTGACGCCCAACACAGATACGCAGTATTTT. Encoded protein: CASSLTPNTDTQYF.

CDR3 DNA sequence: TGTGCCAGCAGCTTAGTTCTAAGGGTCGGGGACTATGGCTACACCTTC. Residues: CASSLVLRVGDYGYTF. The chain uses TRBV7-9 and TRBJ1-2; no firm D call. The V end was cut by 1 base, the J end by 3 bases, with 15 bases between. Per the germline V gene, CDR1 is SEHNR and CDR2 is FQNEAQ (reference sequence). This CDR3 region has 16 residues.

In nucleotides, the CDR3 is TGCAGTGCTAGAGAAGGGGACAGGGGGCCCACTGAAGCTTTCTTT. As protein: CSAREGDRGPTEAFF. The chain employs TRBV20-1 and TRBJ1-1; TRBD1 matches at 12 bases. The CDR3 consists of 15 residues. The junction had 3 bases not matched to a gene; V was cut back by 0 bases and J by 4 bases. Germline assignment: CDR1 DFQATT and CDR2 SNEGSKA (reference sequence).

This sequence joins TRBV6-1 and TRBJ1-5; D unresolved. Looked up from germline, CDR1 is MNHNS and CDR2 is SASEGT. The CDR3 loop spans 13 amino acids. Trimming took 9 bases from V and 0 from J, leaving 9 bases between them. CDR3 amino acids: CASRTNSNQPQHF. The CDR3 DNA reads TGTGCCAGTCGGACGAATAGCAATCAGCCCCAGCATTTT.

CDR3 DNA: TGTGCCAGCAGCCCCCAGGGGGTTGGAAACACCATATATTTT. Protein product: CASSPQGVGNTIYF. The chain is built from TRBV12-3 or TRBV12-4 and TRBJ1-3; 7 bases line up with TRBD1. The CDR3 is 14 amino acids. Trimming took 6 bases from V and 3 from J; bases not matched to a gene: 5.

This clonotype was seen more than once but under ten times. This may be a read error: a much more frequent sequence differs by one nucleotide. This chain joins TRBV4-3 and TRBJ2-5; 9 positions agree with TRBD2. Germline V gives CDR1 LGHNA, CDR2 YSLEER. This CDR3 is built from 16 residues. The trim removed 0 bases at V and 11 bases at J, leaving 13 bases unmatched. Written as DNA, the CDR3 is TGCGCCAGCAGCCAAGACGGGACTAGCCCGTACAATGAGCAGTACTTC. The encoded protein is CASSQDGTSPYNEQYF.

In its sample, this clonotype was seen many times. The J gene is TRBJ2-1, the V gene TRBV20-1, with D perhaps matching TRBD1 (5 bases). Trimming pared 6 bases from V and 5 bases from J, leaving 14 bases between. The CDR3 runs to 13 residues. Looked up from germline, CDR1 is DFQATT and CDR2 is SNEGSKA (reference sequence). CDR3 sequence (DNA): TGCAGTGCCCCAGGGTTCTCAAACAATGAGCAGTTCTTC. It specifies CSAPGFSNNEQFF.

This clonotype has only a few counts. This rearrangement joins TRBV7-2 to TRBJ2-1, with D unresolved. Germline loops: CDR1 SGHTA, CDR2 FQGNSA. This CDR3 comprises 13 residues. V was shortened by 0 bases and J by 13 bases, with 13 bases between the two germline ends. CDR3 coding DNA: TGTGCCAGCAGCTTAGCCGAAAGGGTTTCACAGTTCTTC. As protein: CASSLAERVSQFF.